This T cell receptor beta chain was sequenced for a study of blood T cell repertoires in COVID-19. Produced via immunoSEQ multiplex PCR; TCRdb's table is partial and in-frame only. The sample lists under 200,000 clones; approximately 83% were seen once. Germline V gene sequence: CDR1 MGHRA, CDR2 YSYEKL. With 4 bases removed from V and 5 bases from J, the gap between germline ends came to 15 bases. The CDR3 loop spans 14 amino acids. Donors in Cohort 3 counted as recovered after two negative PCRs, clearance, or symptom resolution. The sample consisted of PBMCs or T cells enriched from blood (not recorded which). The chain uses TRBV4-1 and TRBJ2-7, with D perhaps matching TRBD1 (5 bases). The TCR was taken from an older woman who had recovered from COVID-19. This CDR3 is CASSPERLRDEQYF. DNA of the CDR3: TGCGCCAGCAGCCCCGAACGGCTCAGGGACGAGCAGTACTTC.